Here is one T cell receptor (beta chain) with its context. This entry comes from a study of blood T cell repertoires in COVID-19. As for the study in general: The study drew acute and convalescent COVID-19 samples from the United States, Italy and Spain. The analysed material was cDNA or gDNA that came from T cells, B-cell-depleted T cells, or PBMCs.

The CDR3 consists of 15 residues. The protocol was immunoSEQ multiplex PCR, while the TCRdb copy is restricted to in-frame clones and leaves out a portion. The table includes around 40,000 clones, about nine tenths detected once. The sequence came from a man aged 45 to 65 with active COVID-19. What was sequenced was peripheral blood. V and J are TRBV21-1 and TRBJ1-5; the table's TRBD1 call for D was not verified on the DNA. TRBV21-1 counts as a pseudogene. CDR3 sequence (DNA): TGTGCCAGCAGCAAAGAGGGACAGGGCAATCAGCCCCAGCATTTT. Translation gives CASSKEGQGNQPQHF.